These 5 T cell receptor beta chains were sequenced from one sample in a study of blood T cell repertoires in COVID-19. Some clones are missing from TCRdb's copy, which holds only in-frame ones; the method was immunoSEQ multiplex PCR. This sample has 95,000 to 110,000 clones, with about 87% found just once. Sequencing was carried out using peripheral blood. The receptors here all came from a man aged 50-60 years with acute or convalescent COVID-19.

This chain uses TRBV29-1 with TRBJ2-3, with D possibly matching TRBD2 (5 bases). Germline V gene sequence: CDR1 SQVTM, CDR2 ANQGSEA. V lost 3 bases, J lost 2 bases, and 9 bases lay in between. The CDR3 loop spans 13 amino acids. CDR3 sequence (DNA): TGCAGCGTTGACAGCGGATACACAGATACGCAGTATTTT. Its protein product is CSVDSGYTDTQYF.

The chain combines TRBV5-1 with TRBJ2-5, with 7 bases matching TRBD1. This CDR3 region has 14 residues. Trimming at V came to 4 bases and at J to 5 bases, leaving 8 bases not matched to a gene. Germline CDR1 is SGHRS and CDR2 is YFSETQ. The CDR3 sequence: CASSGLTGWETQYF. In DNA, the CDR3 is TGCGCCAGCAGCGGGTTGACAGGGTGGGAGACCCAGTACTTC.

The chain carries TRBV7-9 and TRBJ2-1, with D tentatively TRBD2 (6 bases). Germline CDR1 SEHNR, CDR2 FQNEAQ (reference sequence). Between the trimmed V and J ends, which lost 1 base and 8 bases, there was a span of 21 bases. The CDR3 has 17 residues. CDR3 residues: CASSLVGVVAVPHEQFF. In nucleotides, the CDR3 is TGTGCCAGCAGCTTAGTCGGCGTGGTAGCGGTCCCCCATGAGCAGTTCTTC.

The rearrangement uses TRBV9 and TRBJ2-3; no clear D gene. Germline loops: CDR1 SGDLS, CDR2 YYNGEE. CDR3 size: 12 residues. Deletions cut 1 base from V and 6 bases from J, with 6 bases between. This CDR3 reads CASSVSLDTQYF. The CDR3 nucleotides read TGTGCCAGCAGCGTATCCCTCGATACGCAGTATTTT.

The rearrangement links TRBV5-1 to TRBJ1-4; 7 bases map to TRBD1. CDR1 is SGHRS and CDR2 is YFSETQ in the germline V gene. The CDR3 is made up of 15 amino acids. V gave up 0 bases and J gave up 1 base; unmatched junction bases: 0. The CDR3 sequence is CASSLAGGTNEKLFF. In DNA form, the CDR3 reads TGCGCCAGCAGCTTGGCAGGGGGAACTAATGAAAAACTGTTTTTT. Full variable domain (rest looked up from reference TRBV5-1 and TRBJ1-4): KAGVTQTPRYLIKTRGQQVTLSCSPISGHRSVSWYQQTPGQGLQFLFEYFSETQRNKGNFPGRFSGRQFSNSRSEMNVSTLELGDSALYLCASSLAGGTNEKLFFGSGTQLSVL.